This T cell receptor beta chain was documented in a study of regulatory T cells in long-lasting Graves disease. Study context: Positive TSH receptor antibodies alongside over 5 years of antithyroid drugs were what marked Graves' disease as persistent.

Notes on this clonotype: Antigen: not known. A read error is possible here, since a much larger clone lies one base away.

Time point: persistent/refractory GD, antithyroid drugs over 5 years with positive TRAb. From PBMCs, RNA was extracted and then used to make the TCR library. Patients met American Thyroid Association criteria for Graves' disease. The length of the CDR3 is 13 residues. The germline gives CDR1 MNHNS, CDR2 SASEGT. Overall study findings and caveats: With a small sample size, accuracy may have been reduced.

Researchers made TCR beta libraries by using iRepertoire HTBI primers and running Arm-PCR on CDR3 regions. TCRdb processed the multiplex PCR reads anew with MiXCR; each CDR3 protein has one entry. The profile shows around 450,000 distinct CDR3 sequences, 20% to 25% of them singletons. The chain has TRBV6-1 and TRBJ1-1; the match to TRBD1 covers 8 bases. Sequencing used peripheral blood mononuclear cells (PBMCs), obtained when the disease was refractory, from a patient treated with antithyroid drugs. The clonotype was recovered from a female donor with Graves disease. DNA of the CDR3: TGTGCCAACAGTCTGGACAGGGCCACTGAAGCTTTCTTT. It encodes CANSLDRATEAFF.